This TCR beta chain comes out of a study of T cell responses to AZD1222 COVID-19 vaccine. Findings and caveats of the study: The span of vaccine-associated CD4 TCRs extended across spike, with dominance at 160-218 and 743-854. In all cases, repertoires were sampled only after the peak T cell response. Possibly, clonal diversity was underestimated; donors were largely white British and included more females.

V was clipped by 0 bases and J by 2 bases; unmatched bases: 12. In germline, CDR1 is SGHKS, CDR2 YYEKEE (reference sequence). The CDR3 consists of 18 residues. Assay: immunoSEQ multiplex PCR; the TCRdb copy retains only in-frame clones and omits some. The profile covers around 180,000 clones, with 90% appearing a single time and 2.5% to 3% taken by the ten largest. About this clone: The antigen is undetermined.

The chain carries TRBV5-5 and TRBJ2-7, with TRBD1 identical over 9 bases. The origin of this receptor is an adult in good health. The sample was peripheral blood, taken on day 0 of AZD1222 vaccination. The DNA of the CDR3 is TGTGCCAGCAGCTTGGTAGCGGAACGTTGGGACAGGGCCTACGAGCAGTACTTC. Translated, it gives CASSLVAERWDRAYEQYF.